Following are 23 T cell receptor beta chains from one sample sequenced in a study of T-cell reconstitution after alpha-beta-depleted transplantation in children (dated by TCRdb to 2016 to 2017). Receptor libraries were prepared by PCR. The data were produced on an Illumina HiSeq 2500. TCR libraries were prepared with molecular barcoding, using unique molecular identifiers to normalize TCRbeta repertoire quantification. The public sequencing data were trimmed at Q25 with fastp and processed into clonotypes with MiXCR by TCRdb, which kept only in-frame beta chains. Merged by CDR3 protein, the rows form single entries marked with the most common genes and DNA. The sample includes about 400,000 distinct CDR3 sequences, with around 20% observed a single time. The ten largest clones add up to around 3.9% of the sample. This sample comprised PBMCs from the stem cell graft donor, obtained from the stem cell graft. The receptor source for this set is a human donor who donated a stem cell graft to a child with acute myeloid leukemia.

This clonotype was seen only a few times. The chain joins TRBV24-1 to TRBJ2-2; D perhaps matches TRBD1 (6 bases). Germline CDR1 is KGHDR and CDR2 is SFDVKD. The CDR3 spans 16 residues. V was pared by 4 bases and J by 2 bases, with 13 bases between. The CDR3, as DNA: TGTGCCACCAGTGACAGACAGGCCCAAAACACCGGGGAGCTGTTTTTT. As protein: CATSDRQAQNTGELFF.

The V call is TRBV25-1, the J call TRBJ1-2; D not resolved. CDR1 and CDR2 from the germline V gene are MGHDK and SYGVNS. V was clipped by 3 bases and J by 7 bases, with 15 bases between them. The CDR3 covers 14 residues. CDR3 coding DNA: TGTGCCAGCAGTGACTCCAGGACCCGGCGTGGCTACACCTTC. Amino acids: CASSDSRTRRGYTF.

This clonotype appeared a few times. The rearrangement uses TRBV12-3 or TRBV12-4 and TRBJ2-1; 12 positions match TRBD2. The CDR3 length is 17 residues. The J segment lost 4 bases and the V segment lost 5 bases, leaving 9 bases of the junction unmatched. CDR3 coding DNA: TGTGCCAGCAGTCACTCTAGCGGGAGGGCCGGTTACAATGAGCAGTTCTTC. This gives the protein CASSHSSGRAGYNEQFF.

This clonotype was counted a few times. This sequence joins TRBV20-1 and TRBJ2-3; possibly TRBD2 for D (5 bases). The CDR3 has 12 amino acids. Germline CDR1 and CDR2: DFQATT and SNEGSKA (reference sequence). V was shortened by 8 bases and J by 4 bases, with 13 bases between the two germline ends. CDR3 loop: CSPGELADTQYF. The CDR3 bases are TGCAGTCCCGGGGAGCTAGCAGATACGCAGTATTTT.

The sample holds many counts of this clonotype. The chain combines TRBV12-3 or TRBV12-4 with TRBJ1-2, with D perhaps matching TRBD1 (5 bases). CDR3 size: 14 residues. V dropped 1 base and J dropped 6 bases, with 12 bases sitting between them. The CDR3, as DNA: TGTGCCAGCAGTTTAGGGGGCGGCCGAGATGGCTACACCTTC. Protein sequence: CASSLGGGRDGYTF.

This chain links TRBV6-2 or TRBV6-3 with TRBJ2-7, with TRBD2 identical over 13 bases. CDR3 length: 15 residues. Germline V CDR1 and CDR2: MNHEY, SVGEGT. The V gene end was trimmed by 6 bases and the J gene end by 5 bases; junction bases not matched to a gene: 7. In nucleotides, the CDR3 is TGTGCCAGCAGCCTCACTAGCGGGAGGGCCCACGAGCAGTACTTC. Amino acids: CASSLTSGRAHEQYF.

This clonotype was found many times. This chain uses TRBV29-1 with TRBJ2-7; the D call may be TRBD1 or TRBD2 (6 bases each). Trimming pared 3 bases from V and 4 bases from J, leaving 10 bases between. Germline V gene sequence: CDR1 SQVTM, CDR2 ANQGSEA. The CDR3 contains 12 residues. The CDR3 spells CSVDGGRYEQYF. The DNA for the CDR3 is TGCAGCGTTGACGGGGGCAGGTACGAGCAGTACTTC.

This clonotype has a count of ten or more. The chain carries TRBV12-3 or TRBV12-4 and TRBJ2-7; 8 nucleotides line up with TRBD2. The J segment lost 3 bases and the V segment lost 8 bases, leaving 15 bases of the junction unmatched. The CDR3 is 16 amino acids. The CDR3 spells CASGGSKRELGYEQYF. DNA of the CDR3: TGTGCCAGCGGGGGGTCTAAGCGGGAGTTAGGCTACGAGCAGTACTTC.

The sample holds many counts of this clonotype. The chain is built from TRBV20-1 and TRBJ2-1, with TRBD2 matching 7 bases. Germline V CDR1 and CDR2: DFQATT, SNEGSKA (reference sequence). Trimming took 3 bases from V and 7 from J; bases not matched to a gene: 9. This CDR3 spans 14 amino acids. The CDR3 DNA is TGCAGTGCTAGGCCCTCCGTGGGGGGGAATGAGCAGTTCTTC. It yields the protein CSARPSVGGNEQFF.

This clonotype appeared a few times. The chain has TRBV15 and TRBJ2-7; 8 nucleotides match TRBD1. The CDR3 length is 15 residues. V was clipped by 6 bases and J by 2 bases; unmatched bases: 9. In germline, CDR1 is LNHNV, CDR2 YYDKDF (reference sequence). The CDR3 loop reads CATSDPDRAPYEQYF. The CDR3 bases are TGTGCCACCAGTGACCCGGACAGGGCACCCTACGAGCAGTACTTC.

V and J are TRBV9 and TRBJ2-1; 8 positions match TRBD2. Trimming at V came to 2 bases and at J to 4 bases, leaving 5 bases not matched to a gene. CDR3 length: 15 residues. Germline CDR1 and CDR2: SGDLS and YYNGEE. CDR3 in amino acids: CASSVGGRIYNEQFF. The CDR3 DNA follows: TGTGCCAGCAGCGTTGGCGGGAGGATATACAATGAGCAGTTCTTC.

The V gene is TRBV7-9, the J gene TRBJ2-1, with D perhaps assigned TRBD1 or TRBD2 (6 bases each). This CDR3 contains 15 residues. The V gene's germline CDR1 is SEHNR and CDR2 FQNEAQ (reference sequence). Trimming took 5 bases from V and 3 from J, leaving 14 bases between them. Here the CDR3 DNA reads TGTGCCAGCAGCGTCTTACAGGGAGGCTACAATGAGCAGTTCTTC. This translates into CASSVLQGGYNEQFF.

V usage is TRBV27 and J usage is TRBJ1-2, with TRBD1 matching over 8 bases. V gave up 5 bases and J gave up 3 bases; unmatched junction bases: 14. The CDR3 totals 17 residues. Germline loops: CDR1 MNHEY, CDR2 SMNVEV (reference sequence). The CDR3 loop is CASSPGRDRPNDYGYTF. CDR3 sequence (DNA): TGTGCCAGCAGTCCCGGTCGGGACAGGCCTAATGACTATGGCTACACCTTC.

This chain joins TRBV29-1 and TRBJ1-5, with 9 bases identical to TRBD1. V lost 6 bases to trimming and J lost 7 bases; unmatched junction nucleotides: 4. This CDR3 comprises 12 residues. Germline values: CDR1 SQVTM, CDR2 ANQGSEA. Here the CDR3 reads CSVRDRDQPQHF. In DNA form, the CDR3 reads TGCAGCGTCCGGGACAGGGACCAGCCCCAGCATTTT. Looking up the rest from reference TRBV29-1 and TRBJ1-5 gives the full variable domain: SAVISQKPSRDICQRGTSLTIQCQVDSQVTMMFWYRQQPGQSLTLIATANQGSEATYESGFVIDKFPISRPNLTFSTLTVSNMSPEDSSIYLCSVRDRDQPQHFGDGTRLSIL.

The chain is built from TRBV15 and TRBJ1-1, with no clear D. Germline V gene data show CDR1 as LNHNV and CDR2 as YYDKDF (reference sequence). Trimming cost V 1 base and J 3 bases, with 12 bases left between them. The CDR3 has 15 residues. CDR3 in DNA: TGTGCCACCAGCAGAGCCGAGGGCGTCTACACTGAAGCTTTCTTT. Its translation is CATSRAEGVYTEAFF.

V gene TRBV11-1 combines with J gene TRBJ2-3; 9 positions match TRBD2. Germline values: CDR1 SGHAT, CDR2 FQDESV (reference sequence). J lost 2 bases, V lost 0 bases, and 12 bases had no gene match. The CDR3 runs 19 residues. The CDR3 reads CASSLARGVAGVDTDTQYF. The CDR3 DNA reads TGTGCCAGCAGCTTAGCCAGGGGTGTAGCGGGAGTCGACACAGATACGCAGTATTTT.

The genes are TRBV28 and TRBJ2-2; 8 bases are a match to TRBD2. The CDR3 has 19 residues. Germline trimming cut 4 bases from V and 0 bases from J; bases unmatched to any gene: 13. Looked up from germline, CDR1 is MDHEN and CDR2 is SYDVKM. The CDR3 region is CASSSPPFFSGTNTGELFF. The CDR3, as DNA: TGTGCCAGCAGTTCCCCCCCCTTTTTTAGCGGGACGAACACCGGGGAGCTGTTTTTT.

This clonotype occurred a few times. The chain links TRBV12-3 or TRBV12-4 to TRBJ2-3; D unresolved. This CDR3 is built from 11 residues. Trimming cost V 8 bases and J 0 bases, with 3 bases left between them. CDR3 protein: CASYSTDTQYF. CDR3 in DNA: TGTGCCAGCTATAGCACAGATACGCAGTATTTT.

Many counts were recorded for this clonotype. The rearrangement joins TRBV12-3 or TRBV12-4 to TRBJ2-1; 8 nucleotides align to TRBD1. The CDR3 consists of 16 residues. V dropped 6 bases and J dropped 7; count of bases not matched to a gene: 14. As DNA, the CDR3 is TGTGCCAGCAGCCTGACCACTGCCGGACAGGGAAATGAGCAGTTCTTC. It yields the protein CASSLTTAGQGNEQFF.

This clonotype was observed at least ten times. The chain employs TRBV2 and TRBJ2-3; D is perhaps TRBD1 (5 bases). This CDR3 has 15 amino acids. Germline loops: CDR1 SNHLY, CDR2 FYNNEI. The germline V and J ends were trimmed by 6 bases and 3 bases, with 16 bases remaining between them. The CDR3 DNA is TGTGCCAGCAGAGCCGGCAGGGTGATTACAGATACGCAGTATTTT. Its translation is CASRAGRVITDTQYF.

This clonotype was observed a few times. The J gene is TRBJ1-6, the V gene TRBV20-1; TRBD1 matches at 7 bases. Germline V CDR1 and CDR2: DFQATT, SNEGSKA (reference sequence). V lost 5 bases to trimming and J lost 6 bases; unmatched junction nucleotides: 4. This CDR3 has 13 amino acids. The CDR3: CSAAGTANSPLHF. CDR3 DNA: TGCAGTGCTGCCGGGACAGCTAATTCACCCCTCCACTTT.

The chain carries TRBV6-1 and TRBJ2-1; 11 nucleotides align to TRBD2. In germline, CDR1 is MNHNS, CDR2 SASEGT. V lost 2 bases and J lost 7; bases outside the gene matches: 10. This CDR3 region has 17 residues. The CDR3 DNA sequence: TGTGCCAGCAGTGAACAAACTAGCGGGAGCTCTGGGAATGAGCAGTTCTTC. As protein: CASSEQTSGSSGNEQFF.

This clonotype was seen only a few times. This chain connects TRBV12-3 or TRBV12-4 to TRBJ2-1; D is ambiguous. The CDR3 is made up of 11 amino acids. Trimming left V 8 bases short and J 7 bases short, with 9 bases between. The CDR3 DNA reads TGTGCCAGCTCACAAATAAATGAGCAGTTCTTC. Its protein product is CASSQINEQFF.